This T cell receptor beta chain comes out of a study of molecular identifiers for immune sequencing clone quantification. V was cut by 6 bases and J by 2 bases, with 11 bases left in between. This CDR3 contains 13 residues. CDR1 and CDR2 from the germline V gene are SGHDN and FVKESK. Sorted cell numbers of about 19,000 to 1,000,000, with 10%, 30% or 50% RNA, served as input for naive CD8 libraries. Methods described previously were used for bulk TCR libraries, and listed TCR primers were applied. One entry per CDR3 protein, called by TCRdb with MiXCR from the PCR reads. The sample lists tens of thousands of distinct CDR3 sequences, 15% to 20% seen once, with around 1.5% in the top ten.

The origin of this receptor is a human donor in good health. Some libraries in this study had Jurkat cell RNA spiked in. The genes are TRBV14 and TRBJ2-7, with D possibly TRBD1 on 7 matching bases. Specimen: naive CD8+ T cells from blood, with Jurkat cell RNA spiked in. Subset noted: FACS-sorted CD8+CD4-CCR7+CD45RA+ naive T cells. CDR3 sequence reads: CASRRDSTYEQYF. The CDR3 DNA reads as TGTGCCAGCAGGCGGGACAGCACCTACGAGCAGTACTTC.